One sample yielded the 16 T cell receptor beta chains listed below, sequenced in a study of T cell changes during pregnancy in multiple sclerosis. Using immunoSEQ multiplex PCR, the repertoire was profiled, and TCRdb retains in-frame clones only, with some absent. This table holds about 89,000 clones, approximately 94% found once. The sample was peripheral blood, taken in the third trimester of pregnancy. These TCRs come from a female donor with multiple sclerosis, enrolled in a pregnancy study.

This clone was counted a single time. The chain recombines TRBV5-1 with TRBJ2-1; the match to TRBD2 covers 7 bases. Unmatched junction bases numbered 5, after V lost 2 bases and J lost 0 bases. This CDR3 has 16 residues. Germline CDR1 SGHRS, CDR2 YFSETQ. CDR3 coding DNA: TGCGCCAGCAGCTTCGGCCTAGCGGTCTCCTACAATGAGCAGTTCTTC. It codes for CASSFGLAVSYNEQFF.

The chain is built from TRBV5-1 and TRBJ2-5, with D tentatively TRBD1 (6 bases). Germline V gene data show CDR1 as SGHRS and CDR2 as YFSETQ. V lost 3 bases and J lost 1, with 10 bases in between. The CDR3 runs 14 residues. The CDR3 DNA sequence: TGCGCCAGCAGCTACGGGACACCCCAAGAGACCCAGTACTTC. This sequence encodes CASSYGTPQETQYF.

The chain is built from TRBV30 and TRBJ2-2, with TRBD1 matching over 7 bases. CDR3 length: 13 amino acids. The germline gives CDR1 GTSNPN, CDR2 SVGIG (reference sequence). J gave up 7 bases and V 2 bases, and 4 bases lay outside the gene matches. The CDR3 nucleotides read TGTGCCTGGAGTAAACAGGGGTACGGGGAGCTGTTTTTT. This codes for CAWSKQGYGELFF.

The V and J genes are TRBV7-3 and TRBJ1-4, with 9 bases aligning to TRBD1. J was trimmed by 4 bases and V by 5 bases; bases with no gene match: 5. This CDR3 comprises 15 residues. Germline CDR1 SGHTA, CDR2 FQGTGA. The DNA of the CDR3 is TGTGCCAGCAGCGGACAGGGGCCGGGTAATGAAAAACTGTTTTTT. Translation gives CASSGQGPGNEKLFF. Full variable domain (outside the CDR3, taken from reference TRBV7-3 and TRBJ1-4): GAGVSQTPSNKVTEKGKYVELRCDPISGHTALYWYRQSLGQGPEFLIYFQGTGAADDSGLPNDRFFAVRPEGSVSTLKIQRTERGDSAVYLCASSGQGPGNEKLFFGSGTQLSVL.

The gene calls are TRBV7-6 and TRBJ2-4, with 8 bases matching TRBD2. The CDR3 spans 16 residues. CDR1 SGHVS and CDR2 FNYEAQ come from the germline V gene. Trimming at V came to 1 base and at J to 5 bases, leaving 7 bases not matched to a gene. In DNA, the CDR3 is TGTGCCAGCAGCTTAGTTCCGGGAGGGCAGCAAAACATTCAGTACTTC. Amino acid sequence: CASSLVPGGQQNIQYF.

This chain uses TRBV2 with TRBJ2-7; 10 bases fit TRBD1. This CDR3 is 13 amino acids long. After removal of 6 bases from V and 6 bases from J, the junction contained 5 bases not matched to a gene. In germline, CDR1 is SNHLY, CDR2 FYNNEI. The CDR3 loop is CASSARTGGEQYF. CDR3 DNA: TGTGCCAGCAGCGCCAGGACAGGGGGCGAGCAGTACTTC.

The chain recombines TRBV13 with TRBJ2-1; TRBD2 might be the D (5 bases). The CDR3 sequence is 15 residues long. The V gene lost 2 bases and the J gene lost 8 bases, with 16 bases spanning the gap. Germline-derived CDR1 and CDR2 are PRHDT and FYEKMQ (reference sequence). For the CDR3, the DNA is TGTGCCAGCAGCTTATCTCGGGGAAGAATAGATGAGCAGTTCTTC. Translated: CASSLSRGRIDEQFF.

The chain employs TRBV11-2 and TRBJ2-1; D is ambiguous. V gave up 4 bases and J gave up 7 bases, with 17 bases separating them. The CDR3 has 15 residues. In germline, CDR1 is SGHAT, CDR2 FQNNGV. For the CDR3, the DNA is TGTGCCAGCAGCTCACGATCCCTCTTGCGGAATGAGCAGTTCTTC. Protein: CASSSRSLLRNEQFF.

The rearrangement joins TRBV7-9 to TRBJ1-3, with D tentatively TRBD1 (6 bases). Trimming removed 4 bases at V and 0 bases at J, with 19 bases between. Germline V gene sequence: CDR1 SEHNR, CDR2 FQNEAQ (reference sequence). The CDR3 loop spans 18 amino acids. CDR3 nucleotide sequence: TGTGCCAGCAGCTACGTCACCGGGACACGGAGCTCTGGAAACACCATATATTTT. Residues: CASSYVTGTRSSGNTIYF.

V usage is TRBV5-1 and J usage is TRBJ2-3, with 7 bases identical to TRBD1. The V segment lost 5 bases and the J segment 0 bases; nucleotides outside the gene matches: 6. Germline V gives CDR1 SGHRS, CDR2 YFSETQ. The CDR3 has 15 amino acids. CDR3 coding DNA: TGCGCCAGCAGTATACAGGGGACCAGCACAGATACGCAGTATTTT. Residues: CASSIQGTSTDTQYF.

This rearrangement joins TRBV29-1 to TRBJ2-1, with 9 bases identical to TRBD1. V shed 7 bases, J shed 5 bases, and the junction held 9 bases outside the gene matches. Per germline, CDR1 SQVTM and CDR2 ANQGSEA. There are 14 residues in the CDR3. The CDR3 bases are TGCAGCGCCCAAGGACAGGGGAGGCACAATGAGCAGTTCTTC. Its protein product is CSAQGQGRHNEQFF.

CDR3 coding DNA: TGTGCCAGCAGTTTTCAGAATTCACCCCTCCACTTT. Translating it yields CASSFQNSPLHF. The chain couples TRBV27 to TRBJ1-6; D remains unclear. The V end lost 3 bases, the J end lost 7 bases, and 4 bases lay between the germline ends. Germline V gene lookup returns CDR1 MNHEY and CDR2 SMNVEV (reference sequence). The CDR3 is 12 residues long.

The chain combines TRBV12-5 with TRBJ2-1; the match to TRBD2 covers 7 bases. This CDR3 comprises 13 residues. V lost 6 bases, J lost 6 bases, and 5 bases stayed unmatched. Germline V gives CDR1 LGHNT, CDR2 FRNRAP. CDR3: CASGSGTINEQFF. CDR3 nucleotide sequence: TGTGCTAGTGGCTCCGGGACTATCAATGAGCAGTTCTTC. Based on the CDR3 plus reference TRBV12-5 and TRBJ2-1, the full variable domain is DARVTQTPRHKVTEMGQEVTMRCQPILGHNTVFWYRQTMMQGLELLAYFRNRAPLDDSGMPKDRFSAEMPDATLATLKIQPSEPRDSAVYFCASGSGTINEQFFGPGTRLTVL.

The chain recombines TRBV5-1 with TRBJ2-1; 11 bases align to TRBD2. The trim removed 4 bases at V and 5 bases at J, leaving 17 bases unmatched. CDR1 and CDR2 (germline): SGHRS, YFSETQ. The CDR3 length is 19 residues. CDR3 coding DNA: TGCGCCAGCAGCGGAATGCTCTGGTGGGGGACTAGCGGTAACAATGAGCAGTTCTTC. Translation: CASSGMLWWGTSGNNEQFF.

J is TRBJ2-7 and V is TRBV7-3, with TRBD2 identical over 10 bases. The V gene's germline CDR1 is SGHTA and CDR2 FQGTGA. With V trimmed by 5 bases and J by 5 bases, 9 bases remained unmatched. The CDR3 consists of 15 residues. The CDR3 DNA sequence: TGTGCCAGCAGCCCTCGAGCGGGAGGGAGTCACGAGCAGTACTTC. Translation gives CASSPRAGGSHEQYF.

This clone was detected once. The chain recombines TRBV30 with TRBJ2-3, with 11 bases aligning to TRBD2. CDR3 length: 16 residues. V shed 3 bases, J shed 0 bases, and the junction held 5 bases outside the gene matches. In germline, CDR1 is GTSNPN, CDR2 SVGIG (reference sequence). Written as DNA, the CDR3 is TGTGCCTGGAGCCTGGGACTAGCGGAAAGCACAGATACGCAGTATTTT. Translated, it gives CAWSLGLAESTDTQYF.